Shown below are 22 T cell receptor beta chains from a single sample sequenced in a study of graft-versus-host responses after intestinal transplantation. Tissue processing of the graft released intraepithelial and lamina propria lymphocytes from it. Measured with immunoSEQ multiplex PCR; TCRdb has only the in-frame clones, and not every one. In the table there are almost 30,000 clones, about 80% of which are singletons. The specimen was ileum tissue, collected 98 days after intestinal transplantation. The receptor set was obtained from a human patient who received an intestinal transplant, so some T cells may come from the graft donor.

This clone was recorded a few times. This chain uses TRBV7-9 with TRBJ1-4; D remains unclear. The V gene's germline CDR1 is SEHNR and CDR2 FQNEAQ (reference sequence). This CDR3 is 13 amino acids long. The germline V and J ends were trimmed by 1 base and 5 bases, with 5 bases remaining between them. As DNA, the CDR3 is TGTGCCAGCAGCTTAGGCTGGAATGAAAAACTGTTTTTT. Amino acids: CASSLGWNEKLFF.

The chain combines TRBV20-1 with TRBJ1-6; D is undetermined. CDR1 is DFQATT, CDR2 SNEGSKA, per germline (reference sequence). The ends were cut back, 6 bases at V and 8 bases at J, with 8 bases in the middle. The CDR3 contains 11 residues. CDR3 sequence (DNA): TGCAGTGCAGTCGTAGATTCACCCCTCCACTTT. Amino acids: CSAVVDSPLHF.

The CDR3 sequence is CASGVGTGLYNEQFF. CDR3 DNA: TGTGCCAGCGGAGTAGGGACAGGTCTCTACAATGAGCAGTTCTTC. The chain combines TRBV28 with TRBJ2-1, with 8 nucleotides matching TRBD1. The germline gives CDR1 MDHEN, CDR2 SYDVKM. The CDR3 has 15 amino acids. Trimming cost V 8 bases and J 3 bases; bases outside gene matches: 9.

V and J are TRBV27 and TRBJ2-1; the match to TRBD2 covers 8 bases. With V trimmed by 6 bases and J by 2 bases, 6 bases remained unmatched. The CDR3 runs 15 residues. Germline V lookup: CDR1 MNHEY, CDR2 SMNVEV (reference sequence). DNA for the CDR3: TGTGCCAGCAGCATTAGCGGGGTACCCTACAATGAGCAGTTCTTC. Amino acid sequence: CASSISGVPYNEQFF.

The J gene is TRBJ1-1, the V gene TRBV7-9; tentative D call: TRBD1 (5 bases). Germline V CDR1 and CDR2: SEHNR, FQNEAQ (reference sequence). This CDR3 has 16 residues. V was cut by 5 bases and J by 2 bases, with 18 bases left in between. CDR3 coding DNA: TGTGCCAGCAGCCTAAAGACAACAGGATTCAACACTGAAGCTTTCTTT. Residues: CASSLKTTGFNTEAFF. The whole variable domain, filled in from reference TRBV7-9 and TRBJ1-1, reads DTGVSQNPRHKITKRGQNVTFRCDPISEHNRLYWYRQTLGQGPEFLTYFQNEAQLEKSRLLSDRFSAERPKGSFSTLEIQRTEQGDSAMYLCASSLKTTGFNTEAFFGQGTRLTVV.

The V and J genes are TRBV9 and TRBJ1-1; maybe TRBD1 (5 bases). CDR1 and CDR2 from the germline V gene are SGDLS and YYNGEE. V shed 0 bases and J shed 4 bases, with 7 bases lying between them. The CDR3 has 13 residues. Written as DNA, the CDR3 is TGTGCCAGCAGCGTAGGACAGAGCACTGAAGCTTTCTTT. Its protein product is CASSVGQSTEAFF.

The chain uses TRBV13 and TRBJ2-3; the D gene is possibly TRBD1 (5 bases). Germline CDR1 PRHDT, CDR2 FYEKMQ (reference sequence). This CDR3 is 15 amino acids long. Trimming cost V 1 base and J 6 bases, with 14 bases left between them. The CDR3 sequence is CASSLALEQADTQYF. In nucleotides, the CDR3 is TGTGCCAGCAGCTTAGCCCTAGAACAGGCGGATACGCAGTATTTT.

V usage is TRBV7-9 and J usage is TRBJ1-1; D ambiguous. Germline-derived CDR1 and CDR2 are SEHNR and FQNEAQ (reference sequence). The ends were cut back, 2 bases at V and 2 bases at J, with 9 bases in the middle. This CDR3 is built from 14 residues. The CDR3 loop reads CASSLRQINTEAFF. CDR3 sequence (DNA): TGTGCCAGCAGCTTACGGCAGATCAACACTGAAGCTTTCTTT.

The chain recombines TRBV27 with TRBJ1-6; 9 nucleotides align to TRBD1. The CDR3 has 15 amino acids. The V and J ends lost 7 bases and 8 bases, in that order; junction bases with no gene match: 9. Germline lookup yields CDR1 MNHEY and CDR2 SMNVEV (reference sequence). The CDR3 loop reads CASTSQDRGYSPLHF. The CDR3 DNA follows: TGTGCCAGCACCTCCCAGGACAGGGGATATTCACCCCTCCACTTT.

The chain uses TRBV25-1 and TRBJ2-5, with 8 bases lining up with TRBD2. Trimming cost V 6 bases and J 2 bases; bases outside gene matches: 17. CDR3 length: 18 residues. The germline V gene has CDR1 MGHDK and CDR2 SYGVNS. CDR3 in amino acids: CASRGTLGSGVKQETQYF. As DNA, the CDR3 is TGTGCCAGCAGAGGGACTTTGGGTAGCGGGGTCAAACAAGAGACCCAGTACTTC.

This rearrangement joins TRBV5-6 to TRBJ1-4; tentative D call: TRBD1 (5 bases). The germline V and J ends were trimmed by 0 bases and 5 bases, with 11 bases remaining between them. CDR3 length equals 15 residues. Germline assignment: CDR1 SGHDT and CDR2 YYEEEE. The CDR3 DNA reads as TGTGCCAGCAGCTTGGCTCGGCAGGGCAATGAAAAACTGTTTTTT. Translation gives CASSLARQGNEKLFF.

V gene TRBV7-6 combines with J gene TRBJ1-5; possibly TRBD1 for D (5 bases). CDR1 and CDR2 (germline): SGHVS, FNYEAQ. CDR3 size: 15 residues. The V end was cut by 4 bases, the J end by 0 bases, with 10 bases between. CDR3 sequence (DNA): TGTGCCAGCAGCTGGGGGGACGGTAGCAATCAGCCCCAGCATTTT. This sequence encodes CASSWGDGSNQPQHF.

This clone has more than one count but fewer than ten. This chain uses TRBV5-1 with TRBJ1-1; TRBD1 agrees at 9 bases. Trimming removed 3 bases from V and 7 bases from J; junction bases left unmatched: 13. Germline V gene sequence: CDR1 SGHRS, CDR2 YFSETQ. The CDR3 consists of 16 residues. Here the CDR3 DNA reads TGCGCCAGCAGCTGGGGTCCACAGGGGGCAGGGAATGAAGCTTTCTTT. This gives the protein CASSWGPQGAGNEAFF.

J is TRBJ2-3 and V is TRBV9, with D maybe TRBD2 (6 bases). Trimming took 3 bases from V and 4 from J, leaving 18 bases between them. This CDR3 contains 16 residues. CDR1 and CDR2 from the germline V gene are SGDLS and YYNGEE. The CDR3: CASSAVGGHAADTQYF. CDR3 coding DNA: TGTGCCAGCAGCGCCGTCGGGGGTCACGCGGCAGATACGCAGTATTTT. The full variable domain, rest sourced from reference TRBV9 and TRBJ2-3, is DSGVTQTPKHLITATGQRVTLRCSPRSGDLSVYWYQQSLDQGLQFLIQYYNGEERAKGNILERFSAQQFPDLHSELNLSSLELGDSALYFCASSAVGGHAADTQYFGPGTRLTVL.

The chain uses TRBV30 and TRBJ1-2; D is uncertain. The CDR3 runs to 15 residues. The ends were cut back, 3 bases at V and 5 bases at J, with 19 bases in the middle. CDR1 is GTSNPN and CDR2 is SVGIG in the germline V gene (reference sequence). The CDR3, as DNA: TGTGCCTGGAGACCTAAGTCACCAGCCCATTATGGCTACACCTTC. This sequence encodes CAWRPKSPAHYGYTF. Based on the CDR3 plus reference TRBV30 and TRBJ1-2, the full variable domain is SQTIHQWPATLVQPVGSPLSLECTVEGTSNPNLYWYRQAAGRGLQLLFYSVGIGQISSEVPQNLSASRPQDRQFILSSKKLLLSDSGFYLCAWRPKSPAHYGYTFGSGTRLTVV.

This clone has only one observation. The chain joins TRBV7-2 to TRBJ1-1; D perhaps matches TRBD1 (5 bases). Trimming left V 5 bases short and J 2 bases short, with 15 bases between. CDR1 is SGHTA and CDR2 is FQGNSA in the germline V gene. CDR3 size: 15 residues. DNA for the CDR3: TGTGCCAGCAGCCGAGTAGGAGACAGAAACACTGAAGCTTTCTTT. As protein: CASSRVGDRNTEAFF.

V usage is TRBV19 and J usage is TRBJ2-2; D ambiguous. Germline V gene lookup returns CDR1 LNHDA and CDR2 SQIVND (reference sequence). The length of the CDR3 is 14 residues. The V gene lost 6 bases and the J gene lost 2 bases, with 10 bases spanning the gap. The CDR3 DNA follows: TGTGCCAGTAGCAGGCTGGAAAACACCGGGGAGCTGTTTTTT. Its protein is CASSRLENTGELFF.

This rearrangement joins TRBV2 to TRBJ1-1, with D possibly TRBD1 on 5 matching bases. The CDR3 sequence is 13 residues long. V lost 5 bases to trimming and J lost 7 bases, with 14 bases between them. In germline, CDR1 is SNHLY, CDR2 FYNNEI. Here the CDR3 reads CASSPQGALEAFF. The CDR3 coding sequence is TGTGCCAGCAGTCCACAAGGGGCACTTGAAGCTTTCTTT.

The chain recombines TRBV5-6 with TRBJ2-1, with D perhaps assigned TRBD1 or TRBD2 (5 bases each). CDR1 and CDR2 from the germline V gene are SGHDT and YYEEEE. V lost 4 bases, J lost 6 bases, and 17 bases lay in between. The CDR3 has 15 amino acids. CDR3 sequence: CASSGTGPNSNEQFF. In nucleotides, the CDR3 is TGTGCCAGCAGCGGGACCGGACCGAATTCCAATGAGCAGTTCTTC. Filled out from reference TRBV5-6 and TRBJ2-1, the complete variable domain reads DAGVTQSPTHLIKTRGQQVTLRCSPKSGHDTVSWYQQALGQGPQFIFQYYEEEERQRGNFPDRFSGHQFPNYSSELNVNALLLGDSALYLCASSGTGPNSNEQFFGPGTRLTVL.

The CDR3 protein is CASSPSFAGGSYEQYF. In DNA form, the CDR3 reads TGTGCCAGCAGTCCCTCCTTTGCAGGGGGCAGCTACGAGCAGTACTTC. The genes are TRBV27 and TRBJ2-7; 8 bases map to TRBD1. This CDR3 is 16 amino acids long. CDR1 and CDR2 from the germline V gene are MNHEY and SMNVEV (reference sequence). Trimming removed 5 bases from V and 3 bases from J; junction bases left unmatched: 12.

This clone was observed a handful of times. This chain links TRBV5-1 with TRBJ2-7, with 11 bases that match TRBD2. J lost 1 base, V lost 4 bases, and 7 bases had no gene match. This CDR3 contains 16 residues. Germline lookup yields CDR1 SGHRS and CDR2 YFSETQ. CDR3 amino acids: CASSRKLAGDSYEQYF. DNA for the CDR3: TGCGCCAGCAGCCGTAAACTAGCGGGGGATTCCTACGAGCAGTACTTC.

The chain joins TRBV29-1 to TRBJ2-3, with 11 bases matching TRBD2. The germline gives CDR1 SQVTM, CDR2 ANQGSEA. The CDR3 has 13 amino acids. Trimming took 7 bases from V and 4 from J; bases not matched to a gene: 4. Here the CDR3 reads CSGLAGGADTQYF. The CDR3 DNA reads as TGCAGCGGGCTAGCGGGGGGTGCAGATACGCAGTATTTT.